The 5 T cell receptor beta chains in this list originate from one sample, sequenced in a study of blood T cell repertoires in COVID-19. Repertoires were generated with immunoSEQ multiplex PCR, while TCRdb's copy carries only in-frame clones and drops some. The table records more than 250,000 clones, 87% of them present only once. Sequencing was carried out using peripheral blood. The receptors come from a man aged 50 or older with active or convalescent COVID-19.

This clone was seen a few times. The chain joins TRBV4-1 to TRBJ2-3, with D possibly TRBD2 on 7 matching bases. Germline V lookup: CDR1 MGHRA, CDR2 YSYEKL. V shed 0 bases and J shed 9 bases, with 31 bases lying between them. CDR3 length: 20 amino acids. The CDR3 DNA sequence: TGCGCCAGCAGCCAAGACGGCCTAGCCTCACCCAGCGGGGAGGGGGACACGCAGTATTTT. Amino acid sequence: CASSQDGLASPSGEGDTQYF.

The genes are TRBV2 and TRBJ2-7; TRBD1 matches at 8 bases. Germline trimming cut 5 bases from V and 5 bases from J; bases unmatched to any gene: 8. CDR1 is SNHLY, CDR2 FYNNEI, per germline. The CDR3 covers 14 residues. Here the CDR3 reads CASSQDRVGNEQYF. In DNA, the CDR3 is TGTGCCAGCAGTCAGGACAGGGTAGGAAACGAGCAGTACTTC. The variable domain in full, completed from reference TRBV2 and TRBJ2-7, reads EPEVTQTPSHQVTQMGQEVILRCVPISNHLYFYWYRQILGQKVEFLVSFYNNEISEKSEIFDDQFSVERPDGSNFTLKIRSTKLEDSAMYFCASSQDRVGNEQYFGPGTRLTVT.

The chain joins TRBV24-1 to TRBJ2-5; 7 bases fit TRBD1. Germline loops: CDR1 KGHDR, CDR2 SFDVKD. The ends lost 4 bases at V and 2 bases at J; junction bases unmatched: 9. The CDR3 is 16 residues long. This CDR3 reads CATSDLGDSRQETQYF. The CDR3 region has the DNA TGTGCCACCAGTGACTTAGGGGACAGCAGACAAGAGACCCAGTACTTC.

The chain employs TRBV5-1 and TRBJ1-3; unclear D gene. Germline-derived CDR1 and CDR2 are SGHRS and YFSETQ. V lost 0 bases, J lost 4 bases, and 8 bases lay in between. The length of the CDR3 is 14 residues. Written as DNA, the CDR3 is TGCGCCAGCAGCTTGGTCGACAACGGAAACACCATATATTTT. Its translation: CASSLVDNGNTIYF.

V and J are TRBV27 and TRBJ2-7, with D possibly matching TRBD2 (6 bases). CDR1 and CDR2 (germline): MNHEY, SMNVEV (reference sequence). The V and J ends lost 8 bases and 4 bases respectively, with 15 bases between them. The length of the CDR3 is 13 residues. The CDR3 sequence: CASHRGSRYEQYF. The CDR3 coding sequence is TGTGCCAGCCACCGGGGGAGTAGGTACGAGCAGTACTTC.